This T cell receptor (beta chain) is drawn from a study of cytomegalovirus exposure and HLA in healthy donors. CDR1 and CDR2 from the germline V gene are MNHNS and SASEGT. The length of the CDR3 is 15 residues. V gave up 6 bases and J gave up 8 bases; unmatched junction bases: 9. The PCR had 60 Vbeta and 13 Jbeta primers. Assay: immunoSEQ multiplex PCR; the TCRdb copy retains only in-frame clones and omits some. Its listing shows about 91,000 clones. To note about this clone: Its antigen remains unknown.

Whole-study results and caveats: There were some V segments, including TRBV6-2 and TRBV6-3, excluded as indistinguishable.

The material sequenced was PBMCs. The rearrangement links TRBV6-1 to TRBJ2-2, with TRBD1 identical over 10 bases. The receptor was derived from a young woman in good health and CMV-seronegative. CDR3 in amino acids: CASRGQGSVLGELFF. The CDR3, as DNA: TGTGCCAGCAGGGGACAGGGGAGTGTATTGGGGGAGCTGTTTTTT.